A single sample is the source of the 26 T cell receptor beta chains below, sequenced in a study of early stage breast cancer tumors. Profiled with immunoSEQ multiplex PCR; TCRdb holds only in-frame clones, not every one. This repertoire shows about 9,500 clones, roughly 68% found once; its top ten account for roughly 7%. The source material was breast tumor tissue. The receptors come from a person between 50 and 60 years old with breast cancer.

This sequence joins TRBV9 and TRBJ2-3, with 12 nucleotides matching TRBD1. With 6 bases clipped from V and 5 bases from J, the junction kept 10 bases outside the gene matches. The germline CDR1 and CDR2 sequences are SGDLS and YYNGEE. The CDR3 sequence is 16 residues long. The CDR3 region has the DNA TGTGCCAGCAAGTCCGGGACAGGGGGCGTTAAAGATACGCAGTATTTT. This sequence encodes CASKSGTGGVKDTQYF.

This clone was detected a few times. The V and J genes are TRBV4-3 and TRBJ1-1; D is uncertain. V dropped 4 bases and J dropped 8 bases, with 11 bases sitting between them. Germline V CDR1 and CDR2: LGHNA, YSLEER. The CDR3 consists of 12 residues. The CDR3 DNA reads as TGCGCCAGCAGCCTAGTTGGAGGAGAAGCTTTCTTT. The encoded protein is CASSLVGGEAFF.

This sequence joins TRBV18 and TRBJ1-2; TRBD1 might be the D (6 bases). This CDR3 contains 14 residues. Trimming took 5 bases from V and 3 from J, leaving 13 bases between them. Germline CDR1 KGHSH, CDR2 LQKENI. DNA of the CDR3: TGTGCCAGCTCATTCAGGGGAGGGGACTATGGCTACACCTTC. Translated: CASSFRGGDYGYTF. The whole variable domain, remainder taken from reference TRBV18 and TRBJ1-2, is NAGVMQNPRHLVRRRGQEARLRCSPMKGHSHVYWYRQLPEEGLKFMVYLQKENIIDESGMPKERFSAEFPKEGPSILRIQQVVRGDSAAYFCASSFRGGDYGYTFGSGTRLTVV.

The CDR3 nucleotides are TGTGCCAGCAGTCCAATATCGGACATCGGGAACACCATATATTTT. This encodes CASSPISDIGNTIYF. The chain is built from TRBV28 and TRBJ1-3; a weak D match, TRBD1 (5 bases). V lost 5 bases and J lost 7, with 18 bases in between. Germline CDR1 is MDHEN and CDR2 is SYDVKM. CDR3 length: 15 residues.

The genes are TRBV7-2 and TRBJ2-7; D is ambiguous. CDR1 and CDR2 (germline): SGHTA, FQGNSA. The CDR3 length is 16 residues. Between the trimmed V and J ends, which lost 1 base and 2 bases, there was a span of 15 bases. DNA for the CDR3: TGTGCCAGCAGCTTAGGTGGCGGCCCGGACCCCTACGAGCAGTACTTC. Protein sequence: CASSLGGGPDPYEQYF.

The rearrangement joins TRBV7-2 to TRBJ2-7, with D possibly TRBD1 on 8 matching bases. This CDR3 contains 15 residues. Trimming stripped 5 bases from V and 4 bases from J, with 18 bases between. Germline V lookup: CDR1 SGHTA, CDR2 FQGNSA. CDR3 region: CASSLSGTGEYEQYF. CDR3 sequence (DNA): TGTGCCAGCAGCCTAAGCGGGACAGGAGAGTACGAGCAGTACTTC.

The chain links TRBV11-2 to TRBJ2-5; 9 bases are shared with TRBD2. The CDR3 contains 18 residues. With V trimmed by 4 bases and J by 5 bases, 17 bases remained unmatched. Germline V gene sequence: CDR1 SGHAT, CDR2 FQNNGV. The CDR3 here is CASSSYPSPLTSGETQYF. Written as DNA, the CDR3 is TGTGCCAGCAGCTCTTACCCCAGTCCTCTAACTAGCGGGGAGACCCAGTACTTC.

This clone showed up just a few times. The genes are TRBV7-2 and TRBJ1-2; 8 bases are a match to TRBD1. The ends lost 5 bases at V and 5 bases at J; junction bases unmatched: 4. Germline V CDR1 and CDR2: SGHTA, FQGNSA. CDR3 size: 13 residues. CDR3 loop: CASSPTGGYGYTF. The CDR3 region has the DNA TGTGCCAGCAGCCCTACAGGGGGTTATGGCTACACCTTC.

This chain joins TRBV7-9 and TRBJ2-3; TRBD1 or TRBD2 may be the D gene (5 bases each). The CDR3 loop spans 15 amino acids. The ends were cut back, 5 bases at V and 5 bases at J, with 17 bases in the middle. Per germline, CDR1 SEHNR and CDR2 FQNEAQ (reference sequence). CDR3 nucleotide sequence: TGTGCCAGCAGCCAGGACCCGGGACCGAGAGATACGCAGTATTTT. It codes for CASSQDPGPRDTQYF. Variable domain in full (rest from reference TRBV7-9 and TRBJ2-3): DTGVSQNPRHKITKRGQNVTFRCDPISEHNRLYWYRQTLGQGPEFLTYFQNEAQLEKSRLLSDRFSAERPKGSFSTLEIQRTEQGDSAMYLCASSQDPGPRDTQYFGPGTRLTVL.

This clone was seen a handful of times. V is TRBV2 and J is TRBJ1-6; D not resolved. The CDR3 totals 16 residues. Germline CDR1 SNHLY, CDR2 FYNNEI. Trimming took off 4 bases at V and 4 bases at J, with 14 bases between the two ends. CDR3 nucleotide sequence: TGTGCCAGCAGTGTCTGGAAGGAGAGGTATAATTCACCCCTCCACTTT. It yields the protein CASSVWKERYNSPLHF.

The V and J genes are TRBV5-1 and TRBJ2-7; 9 bases align to TRBD2. V was pared by 4 bases and J by 3 bases, with 8 bases of the junction left unmatched. Per germline, CDR1 SGHRS and CDR2 YFSETQ. The CDR3 sequence is 15 residues long. For the CDR3, the DNA is TGCGCCAGCAGCCCAGGAGCGGGAGGTGACTACGAGCAGTACTTC. Amino acid sequence: CASSPGAGGDYEQYF.

V usage is TRBV2 and J usage is TRBJ2-2; 10 bases are shared with TRBD1. J was trimmed by 6 bases and V by 3 bases; bases with no gene match: 7. CDR3 length equals 16 residues. The germline V gene encodes CDR1 SNHLY and CDR2 FYNNEI. DNA of the CDR3: TGTGCCAGCAGTGATCGGGACAGGGGTTGGGCCGGGGAGCTGTTTTTT. This encodes CASSDRDRGWAGELFF.

The gene calls are TRBV6-6 and TRBJ2-7; the D gene is possibly TRBD1 (6 bases). CDR3 length equals 16 residues. Per the germline V gene, CDR1 is MNHNY and CDR2 is SVGAGI (reference sequence). V was shortened by 0 bases and J by 0 bases, with 12 bases between the two germline ends. CDR3 coding DNA: TGTGCCAGCAGTTACTCGAGGGACATCGGCTCCTACGAGCAGTACTTC. The encoded protein is CASSYSRDIGSYEQYF.

The chain combines TRBV7-6 with TRBJ2-7; 7 bases line up with TRBD1. Germline V gene data show CDR1 as SGHVS and CDR2 as FNYEAQ. This CDR3 contains 13 residues. V lost 0 bases and J lost 6; bases outside the gene matches: 2. The CDR3 sequence: CASSLATGSEQYF. Written as DNA, the CDR3 is TGTGCCAGCAGCTTAGCGACAGGGTCCGAGCAGTACTTC.

This clone was seen only a few times. The chain joins TRBV5-1 to TRBJ2-2; no firm D call. The CDR3 has 13 amino acids. Trimming shortened V by 7 bases and J by 8 bases, and 15 bases separated the two germline ends. CDR1 is SGHRS, CDR2 YFSETQ, per germline. The CDR3 sequence: CASALMGLGELFF. The CDR3 coding sequence is TGCGCCAGCGCCTTGATGGGTTTGGGGGAGCTGTTTTTT.

The gene calls are TRBV27 and TRBJ1-5, with D maybe TRBD1 (6 bases). The CDR3 covers 18 residues. In germline, CDR1 is MNHEY, CDR2 SMNVEV (reference sequence). The V gene lost 1 base and the J gene lost 1 base, with 17 bases spanning the gap. The CDR3 DNA sequence: TGTGCCAGCAGTTTATACCCGGTCTCGGGGGGCAGCAATCAGCCCCAGCATTTT. The encoded protein is CASSLYPVSGGSNQPQHF.

V and J are TRBV11-1 and TRBJ2-4; possibly TRBD1 for D (6 bases). The CDR3 covers 13 residues. The V end lost 1 base, the J end lost 9 bases, and 10 bases lay between the germline ends. Germline assignment: CDR1 SGHAT and CDR2 FQDESV (reference sequence). CDR3 sequence: CASSLDRARIQYF. Here the CDR3 DNA reads TGTGCCAGCAGCTTAGACAGGGCACGCATTCAGTACTTC.

The chain uses TRBV11-3 and TRBJ2-7; 8 bases align to TRBD2. The CDR3 covers 14 residues. V gave up 5 bases and J gave up 2 bases; unmatched junction bases: 5. Per germline, CDR1 SGHNT and CDR2 YENEEA. This chain's CDR3 is CASSLGGGTYEQYF. In DNA, the CDR3 is TGTGCCAGCAGCCTCGGGGGGGGGACCTACGAGCAGTACTTC. Supplemented by reference TRBV11-3 and TRBJ2-7, the full variable domain reads EAGVVQSPRYKIIEKKQPVAFWCNPISGHNTLYWYLQNLGQGPELLIRYENEEAVDDSQLPKDRFSAERLKGVDSTLKIQPAELGDSAVYLCASSLGGGTYEQYFGPGTRLTVT.

This clone came up once. This rearrangement joins TRBV10-3 to TRBJ1-4, with D maybe TRBD1 (5 bases). The CDR3 is made up of 14 amino acids. CDR1 and CDR2 (germline): ENHRY, SYGVKD. The V end lost 4 bases, the J end lost 7 bases, and 13 bases lay between the germline ends. The CDR3 nucleotides read TGTGCCATCAGTGCCCGAGGGGCTGGTGAAAAACTGTTTTTT. It translates to CAISARGAGEKLFF.

V is TRBV10-2 and J is TRBJ2-7; possibly TRBD1 for D (5 bases). Germline loops: CDR1 WSHSY, CDR2 SAAADI. There are 13 residues in the CDR3. Between the trimmed V and J ends, which lost 2 bases and 2 bases, there was a span of 7 bases. CDR3 in DNA: TGCGCCAGCAGTGAGACAGGACCCTACGAGCAGTACTTC. Translating gives CASSETGPYEQYF.

This clone was picked up one time. This chain links TRBV2 with TRBJ2-7; D may be TRBD2 (5 bases). From germline, CDR1 is SNHLY and CDR2 FYNNEI. V dropped 2 bases and J dropped 1 base, with 21 bases sitting between them. This CDR3 has 18 residues. The CDR3 DNA sequence: TGTGCCAGCAGTGAACGAGGGATTACGCGCTATAGATCCTACGAGCAGTACTTC. This encodes CASSERGITRYRSYEQYF.

In DNA, the CDR3 is TGTGCCAGCAGCGTAGACCCCAGGGGTAAGGACAATGAGCAGTTCTTC. It translates to CASSVDPRGKDNEQFF. This chain links TRBV9 with TRBJ2-1; maybe TRBD1 (6 bases). The CDR3 spans 16 residues. V was shortened by 0 bases and J by 5 bases, with 15 bases between the two germline ends. Germline CDR1 reads SGDLS; CDR2 reads YYNGEE.

V is TRBV5-8 and J is TRBJ2-1; 12 nucleotides align to TRBD1. Looked up from germline, CDR1 is SGHTS and CDR2 is YDEGEE. The CDR3 loop spans 14 amino acids. Losses at the gene ends were 4 bases for V and 9 bases for J; bases not matched to a gene: 5. The chain's CDR3 is CASSPGTGGSEQFF. In DNA, the CDR3 is TGTGCCAGCAGCCCCGGGACAGGGGGCAGTGAGCAGTTCTTC.

V usage is TRBV5-1 and J usage is TRBJ2-3; 8 bases agree with TRBD2. Germline CDR1 SGHRS, CDR2 YFSETQ. The J segment lost 3 bases and the V segment lost 3 bases, leaving 12 bases of the junction unmatched. The CDR3 totals 17 residues. For the CDR3, the DNA is TGCGCCAGCAGCTCAAGTTTTTCCGGGGGGGCTACAGATACGCAGTATTTT. Translated, it gives CASSSSFSGGATDTQYF.

This clone occurred a few times. This chain joins TRBV6-5 and TRBJ2-5, with TRBD1 identical over 7 bases. Germline V lookup: CDR1 MNHEY, CDR2 SVGAGI. V was clipped by 5 bases and J by 5 bases; unmatched bases: 5. This CDR3 has 13 residues. CDR3 nucleotide sequence: TGTGCCAGCAGTAGGGGGCCGGGGGAGACCCAGTACTTC. Protein: CASSRGPGETQYF.

The V gene is TRBV2, the J gene TRBJ1-6, with 10 bases that match TRBD1. The germline V gene has CDR1 SNHLY and CDR2 FYNNEI. CDR3 length: 19 amino acids. V was pared by 3 bases and J by 8 bases, with 16 bases of the junction left unmatched. The CDR3 reads CASSDDLGWGTGVHSPLHF. The CDR3, as DNA: TGTGCCAGCAGTGATGATCTAGGCTGGGGGACAGGGGTACATTCACCCCTCCACTTT.